The 29 T cell receptor beta chains listed next were all sequenced from one sample in a study of PD-L1 blockade in urothelial cancer. TCRdb's copy holds only in-frame clones and misses some; the assay was immunoSEQ multiplex PCR. In the table there are just over 50,000 clones, around 72% of which are singletons. Time point defined: pretreatment peripheral blood. The starting material was PBMCs, obtained around atezolizumab (anti-PD-L1) treatment. These receptor sequences come from a man between 65 and 79 years old with urothelial cancer.

The rearrangement uses TRBV9 and TRBJ2-3; no definite D call. The CDR3 has 14 residues. Trimming took 0 bases from V and 10 from J, leaving 15 bases between them. Germline V CDR1 and CDR2: SGDLS, YYNGEE. Here the CDR3 DNA reads TGTGCCAGCAGCGTAGCTGATTCAGAGGATCCGCAGTATTTT. Translating it yields CASSVADSEDPQYF.

In this sample, this clone turned up a few times. This chain uses TRBV2 with TRBJ2-3, with 7 bases aligning to TRBD2. The CDR3 totals 16 residues. V lost 6 bases, J lost 3 bases, and 12 bases stayed unmatched. CDR1 and CDR2 from the germline V gene are SNHLY and FYNNEI. This CDR3 is CASRPFLLARTDTQYF. CDR3 DNA: TGTGCCAGCAGGCCCTTCTTACTAGCGCGAACAGATACGCAGTATTTT. Full variable domain (missing parts from reference TRBV2 and TRBJ2-3): EPEVTQTPSHQVTQMGQEVILRCVPISNHLYFYWYRQILGQKVEFLVSFYNNEISEKSEIFDDQFSVERPDGSNFTLKIRSTKLEDSAMYFCASRPFLLARTDTQYFGPGTRLTVL.

The genes are TRBV28 and TRBJ2-1, with D perhaps matching TRBD2 (6 bases). This CDR3 contains 16 residues. CDR1 and CDR2 (germline): MDHEN, SYDVKM. The germline V and J ends were trimmed by 6 bases and 4 bases, with 19 bases remaining between them. In DNA form, the CDR3 reads TGTGCCAGCAGCCGGGACTCCCCGGCCCTTTACAATGAGCAGTTCTTC. This sequence encodes CASSRDSPALYNEQFF.

The sample holds one count of this clone. The rearrangement links TRBV30 to TRBJ1-3, with 11 bases identical to TRBD1. Per germline, CDR1 GTSNPN and CDR2 SVGIG (reference sequence). The trim removed 5 bases at V and 3 bases at J, leaving 12 bases unmatched. CDR3 length equals 17 residues. The CDR3 loop is CAWDRSGTGGLGNTIYF. Here the CDR3 DNA reads TGTGCCTGGGATCGGTCGGGGACAGGGGGTCTTGGAAACACCATATATTTT.

The chain couples TRBV2 to TRBJ1-5; D not certain. V was pared by 3 bases and J by 0 bases, with 3 bases between. Germline V gives CDR1 SNHLY, CDR2 FYNNEI. CDR3 size: 13 residues. CDR3 nucleotide sequence: TGTGCCAGCAGTGATAGTAGCAATCAGCCCCAGCATTTT. Protein sequence: CASSDSSNQPQHF.

This clone was recorded once. The chain links TRBV6-1 to TRBJ2-5; TRBD2 might be the D (7 bases). The CDR3 spans 15 residues. The germline V gene has CDR1 MNHNS and CDR2 SASEGT. Trimming removed 5 bases from V and 4 bases from J, with 17 bases in between. CDR3: CASSNRGGAGETQYF. The CDR3 DNA sequence: TGTGCCAGCAGTAACCGAGGGGGGGCGGGAGAGACCCAGTACTTC.

The chain combines TRBV6-6 with TRBJ2-2; tentative D call: TRBD1 (5 bases). In germline, CDR1 is MNHNY, CDR2 SVGAGI (reference sequence). The CDR3 covers 13 residues. Trimming stripped 2 bases from V and 9 bases from J, with 10 bases between. The chain's CDR3 is CASSYQGSRELFF. The CDR3, as DNA: TGTGCCAGCAGTTACCAGGGATCCAGGGAGCTGTTTTTT.

Here the CDR3 reads CASSLVGASGANVLTF. The CDR3, as DNA: TGCGCCAGCAGCTTGGTGGGAGCCTCTGGGGCCAACGTCCTGACTTTC. The chain carries TRBV5-1 and TRBJ2-6; tentatively, D is TRBD2 (5 bases). This CDR3 region has 16 residues. The V gene's germline CDR1 is SGHRS and CDR2 YFSETQ. The ends were cut back, 0 bases at V and 0 bases at J, with 7 bases in the middle.

This clone showed up just once. The chain uses TRBV30 and TRBJ2-7; no reliable D call. The germline CDR1 and CDR2 sequences are GTSNPN and SVGIG (reference sequence). This CDR3 spans 11 amino acids. The V end lost 5 bases, the J end lost 6 bases, and 11 bases lay between the germline ends. The DNA for the CDR3 is TGTGCCTGGGCGTCGACTGCCGAGCAGTACTTC. This translates into CAWASTAEQYF.

The chain joins TRBV18 to TRBJ1-3, with D possibly being TRBD1 (6 bases). CDR3 length: 16 amino acids. Germline V CDR1 and CDR2: KGHSH, LQKENI. V gave up 2 bases and J gave up 0 bases, with 11 bases separating them. CDR3 loop: CASSPGQPTSGNTIYF. The DNA for the CDR3 is TGTGCCAGCTCACCAGGACAGCCGACCTCTGGAAACACCATATATTTT. The full variable domain, with the rest looked up from reference TRBV18 and TRBJ1-3, is NAGVMQNPRHLVRRRGQEARLRCSPMKGHSHVYWYRQLPEEGLKFMVYLQKENIIDESGMPKERFSAEFPKEGPSILRIQQVVRGDSAAYFCASSPGQPTSGNTIYFGEGSWLTVV.

The V and J genes are TRBV15 and TRBJ2-1, with a tentative D call TRBD2 (5 bases). V lost 1 base to trimming and J lost 7 bases, with 11 bases between them. From germline, CDR1 is LNHNV and CDR2 YYDKDF (reference sequence). CDR3 length: 14 residues. The CDR3 sequence: CATSRVVAQNEQFF. The CDR3 DNA is TGTGCCACCAGCAGAGTGGTAGCGCAGAATGAGCAGTTCTTC.

The chain employs TRBV9 and TRBJ2-3; TRBD1 matches at 11 bases. The CDR3 is 16 amino acids. After removal of 5 bases from V and 5 bases from J, the junction contained 10 bases not matched to a gene. Germline lookup yields CDR1 SGDLS and CDR2 YYNGEE. CDR3 region: CASSASGTGGQDTQYF. In DNA, the CDR3 is TGTGCCAGCAGTGCCTCCGGGACAGGGGGACAAGATACGCAGTATTTT.

This clone was counted only a few times. The chain combines TRBV7-9 with TRBJ1-1, with TRBD1 as a possible D gene (5 bases). The length of the CDR3 is 12 residues. Germline loops: CDR1 SEHNR, CDR2 FQNEAQ (reference sequence). V was shortened by 5 bases and J by 6 bases, with 10 bases between the two germline ends. For the CDR3, the DNA is TGTGCCAGCAGCCTGGGGCTCCCTGAAGCTTTCTTT. It encodes CASSLGLPEAFF.

This clone was observed a single time. This chain uses TRBV5-1 with TRBJ2-3; 7 positions agree with TRBD1. Germline assignment: CDR1 SGHRS and CDR2 YFSETQ. The CDR3 is 17 amino acids. The V and J ends lost 4 bases and 6 bases, in that order; junction bases with no gene match: 17. CDR3 bases: TGCGCCAGCAGCGCCTACAGGGGCCGGGACCCTAAGGATACGCAGTATTTT. This codes for CASSAYRGRDPKDTQYF.

The rearrangement links TRBV18 to TRBJ1-2; 8 bases fit TRBD1. V was pared by 5 bases and J by 4 bases, with 6 bases of the junction left unmatched. Germline V lookup: CDR1 KGHSH, CDR2 LQKENI. The CDR3 sequence is 14 residues long. The CDR3 DNA reads as TGTGCCAGCTCATCCGGGGGGACAGGCTATGGCTACACCTTC. This encodes CASSSGGTGYGYTF. The full variable domain, with the rest looked up from reference TRBV18 and TRBJ1-2, is NAGVMQNPRHLVRRRGQEARLRCSPMKGHSHVYWYRQLPEEGLKFMVYLQKENIIDESGMPKERFSAEFPKEGPSILRIQQVVRGDSAAYFCASSSGGTGYGYTFGSGTRLTVV.

This rearrangement joins TRBV19 to TRBJ1-2; 7 bases align to TRBD1. The CDR3 extends over 16 amino acids. V was pared by 5 bases and J by 4 bases, with 13 bases of the junction left unmatched. CDR1 LNHDA and CDR2 SQIVND come from the germline V gene (reference sequence). As DNA, the CDR3 is TGTGCCAGTAGTCCCCGGGACAGTCGGCTAATCTATGGCTACACCTTC. Its translation is CASSPRDSRLIYGYTF.

This clone was seen a single time. J is TRBJ2-1 and V is TRBV28, with 12 bases aligning to TRBD2. Germline values: CDR1 MDHEN, CDR2 SYDVKM. CDR3 length: 15 amino acids. J gave up 7 bases and V 7 bases, and 8 bases lay outside the gene matches. In DNA, the CDR3 is TGTGCCAGCAAAAGGCTAGCGGGAGGGGTAAATGAGCAGTTCTTC. Translation: CASKRLAGGVNEQFF.

This clone was detected once. This sequence joins TRBV7-8 and TRBJ1-2; possibly TRBD1 for D (6 bases). The V end was cut by 2 bases, the J end by 0 bases, with 16 bases between. Germline assignment: CDR1 SGHVS and CDR2 FQNEAQ. The CDR3 is made up of 17 amino acids. DNA for the CDR3: TGTGCCAGCAGCTTATACCCGCCAGGGGCGACTAACTATGGCTACACCTTC. Its protein is CASSLYPPGATNYGYTF.

This chain joins TRBV2 and TRBJ1-1; TRBD1 might be the D (6 bases). The germline V gene has CDR1 SNHLY and CDR2 FYNNEI. CDR3 length: 15 residues. V lost 6 bases and J 1 base, leaving 15 bases between the germline ends. This CDR3 is CASSHWGGENTEAFF. In DNA form, the CDR3 reads TGTGCCAGCAGCCATTGGGGGGGCGAGAACACTGAAGCTTTCTTT.

J is TRBJ1-1 and V is TRBV19; D not certain. CDR3 length: 13 residues. Germline values: CDR1 LNHDA, CDR2 SQIVND (reference sequence). V was shortened by 3 bases and J by 2 bases, with 7 bases between the two germline ends. The DNA for the CDR3 is TGTGCCAGTAGTATCGCGGCTAACACTGAAGCTTTCTTT. Residues: CASSIAANTEAFF.

The chain uses TRBV19 and TRBJ1-2; 7 bases are a match to TRBD1. This CDR3 region has 15 residues. From germline, CDR1 is LNHDA and CDR2 SQIVND (reference sequence). Losses at the gene ends were 5 bases for V and 3 bases for J; bases not matched to a gene: 9. The CDR3 sequence: CASSPGQERYYGYTF. The CDR3 nucleotides are TGTGCCAGTAGTCCCGGACAGGAAAGATACTATGGCTACACCTTC.

The V and J genes are TRBV25-1 and TRBJ1-1; the D gene is possibly TRBD1 (6 bases). V shed 6 bases and J shed 4 bases, with 15 bases lying between them. The CDR3 has 14 residues. Germline V gene data show CDR1 as MGHDK and CDR2 as SYGVNS. CDR3 loop: CASRSQGSVTEAFF. The CDR3 region has the DNA TGTGCCAGCAGATCACAGGGATCGGTCACTGAAGCTTTCTTT.

The chain couples TRBV7-2 to TRBJ2-5; 9 bases map to TRBD2. CDR3 length: 15 amino acids. Germline V gene lookup returns CDR1 SGHTA and CDR2 FQGNSA. The J segment lost 4 bases and the V segment lost 0 bases, leaving 3 bases of the junction unmatched. In nucleotides, the CDR3 is TGTGCCAGCAGCTTAGCGGGACTAGCTACAGAGACCCAGTACTTC. Translating it yields CASSLAGLATETQYF.

The CDR3 is CASSLGQGYNEQFF. The CDR3, as DNA: TGTGCCAGCAGCTTGGGGCAGGGCTACAATGAGCAGTTCTTC. The V call is TRBV5-4, the J call TRBJ2-1, with a weak D call TRBD1 (5 bases). The V gene's germline CDR1 is SGHNT and CDR2 YYREEE (reference sequence). The CDR3 has 14 residues. The V end was cut by 0 bases, the J end by 3 bases, with 7 bases between.

The rearrangement uses TRBV7-2 and TRBJ1-6; tentative D call: TRBD1 (5 bases). Germline V CDR1 and CDR2: SGHTA, FQGNSA. The CDR3 is made up of 16 amino acids. The germline V and J ends were trimmed by 5 bases and 9 bases, with 20 bases remaining between them. CDR3 coding DNA: TGTGCCAGCAGCCCCCGAGGGACTGATCTTTTTTCACCCCTCCACTTT. This codes for CASSPRGTDLFSPLHF. Drawing the rest from reference TRBV7-2 and TRBJ1-6, the complete variable domain is GAGVSQSPSNKVTEKGKDVELRCDPISGHTALYWYRQSLGQGLEFLIYFQGNSAPDKSGLPSDRFSAERTGGSVSTLTIQRTQQEDSAVYLCASSPRGTDLFSPLHFGNGTRLTVT.

This rearrangement joins TRBV4-3 to TRBJ1-6; maybe TRBD1 (5 bases). Trimming removed 4 bases from V and 4 bases from J, with 8 bases in between. The CDR3 totals 14 residues. CDR1 LGHNA and CDR2 YSLEER come from the germline V gene. The CDR3 nucleotides read TGCGCCAGCAGCCTGGGACTGTATAATTCACCCCTCCACTTT. Its translation is CASSLGLYNSPLHF.

This rearrangement joins TRBV7-3 to TRBJ2-7; 7 bases agree with TRBD2. Germline CDR1 and CDR2: SGHTA and FQGTGA. The CDR3 loop spans 13 amino acids. V lost 4 bases, J lost 7 bases, and 7 bases stayed unmatched. CDR3: CASSSQLGGEQYF. The CDR3 nucleotides are TGTGCCAGCAGCTCACAGTTGGGGGGGGAGCAGTACTTC.

The chain carries TRBV4-3 and TRBJ2-2; TRBD2 might be the D (6 bases). CDR1 is LGHNA and CDR2 is YSLEER in the germline V gene. Trimming removed 4 bases from V and 3 bases from J, with 15 bases in between. This CDR3 has 16 amino acids. The DNA for the CDR3 is TGCGCCAGCAGCCGGAAACTAGCTAAGGACACCGGGGAGCTGTTTTTT. Translation gives CASSRKLAKDTGELFF.

This chain joins TRBV4-1 and TRBJ2-7, with D perhaps TRBD2 (6 bases). The germline gives CDR1 MGHRA, CDR2 YSYEKL. CDR3 length: 15 residues. V was shortened by 6 bases and J by 5 bases, with 20 bases between the two germline ends. The CDR3, as DNA: TGCGCCAGCAGGGCCGAGACAGCGGGTGTCCACGAGCAGTACTTC. This codes for CASRAETAGVHEQYF.